The 12 T cell receptor beta chains listed next were all sequenced from one sample in a study of T cell changes during pregnancy in multiple sclerosis. Clones were read by immunoSEQ multiplex PCR, and TCRdb kept only the in-frame ones, dropping some. The sample yields 25,000 to 35,000 clones, about nine tenths seen once. The sample was CD8+ T cells from peripheral blood mononuclear cells, taken in the second trimester of pregnancy. These receptors came from a female donor with multiple sclerosis, enrolled in a pregnancy study.

The rearrangement joins TRBV9 to TRBJ1-1, with 8 bases lining up with TRBD1. Germline-derived CDR1 and CDR2 are SGDLS and YYNGEE. Trimming at V came to 0 bases and at J to 6 bases, leaving 4 bases not matched to a gene. The CDR3 covers 14 residues. The CDR3 spells CASSVAATGAEAFF. The CDR3 DNA reads TGTGCCAGCAGCGTAGCGGCGACAGGGGCTGAAGCTTTCTTT.

This clone was detected a few times. This chain joins TRBV7-9 and TRBJ2-5; 13 nucleotides agree with TRBD2. V lost 4 bases and J lost 1; bases outside the gene matches: 6. Per germline, CDR1 SEHNR and CDR2 FQNEAQ (reference sequence). The CDR3 sequence is 17 residues long. CDR3 in DNA: TGTGCCAGCAGCTCCCGGACTAGCGGGGGCCTCCAAGAGACCCAGTACTTC. Translating gives CASSSRTSGGLQETQYF. Full variable domain (remainder filled in from reference TRBV7-9 and TRBJ2-5): DTGVSQNPRHKITKRGQNVTFRCDPISEHNRLYWYRQTLGQGPEFLTYFQNEAQLEKSRLLSDRFSAERPKGSFSTLEIQRTEQGDSAMYLCASSSRTSGGLQETQYFGPGTRLLVL.

The V and J genes are TRBV25-1 and TRBJ2-1, with 8 nucleotides matching TRBD2. CDR1 is MGHDK and CDR2 is SYGVNS in the germline V gene. Trimming removed 6 bases from V and 14 bases from J; junction bases left unmatched: 12. CDR3 length: 13 residues. CDR3 region: CASRKGRAGEEFF. For the CDR3, the DNA is TGTGCCAGCAGGAAGGGGAGAGCGGGAGAAGAGTTCTTC.

This chain joins TRBV28 and TRBJ2-3; 7 bases agree with TRBD2. Germline CDR1 is MDHEN and CDR2 is SYDVKM. The CDR3 runs 15 residues. V lost 3 bases, J lost 4 bases, and 7 bases stayed unmatched. CDR3 loop: CASSFGGSESDTQYF. The CDR3 DNA follows: TGTGCCAGCAGTTTCGGCGGGAGTGAGTCAGATACGCAGTATTTT.

The count of this clone is one. The chain carries TRBV9 and TRBJ2-1; 16 nucleotides agree with TRBD2. Germline CDR1 and CDR2: SGDLS and YYNGEE. V lost 3 bases and J lost 5; bases outside the gene matches: 11. The CDR3 has 19 amino acids. CDR3 residues: CASSGLGLAGGPGDNEQFF. CDR3 nucleotide sequence: TGTGCCAGCAGCGGGCTGGGACTAGCGGGAGGGCCAGGGGACAATGAGCAGTTCTTC.

The chain has TRBV6-1 and TRBJ2-7; TRBD1 matches at 9 bases. This CDR3 comprises 16 residues. V was pared by 1 base and J by 5 bases, with 9 bases of the junction left unmatched. The V gene's germline CDR1 is MNHNS and CDR2 SASEGT. CDR3: CASSEVKGQGMDEQYF. The CDR3, as DNA: TGTGCCAGCAGTGAAGTAAAGGGACAGGGAATGGACGAGCAGTACTTC.

This chain uses TRBV4-1 with TRBJ2-7; weak D call: TRBD1 (8 bases). Trimming stripped 4 bases from V and 3 bases from J, with 19 bases between. This CDR3 spans 16 amino acids. The germline V gene encodes CDR1 MGHRA and CDR2 YSYEKL. The CDR3 region is CASSLRGRQGLYEQYF. The DNA for the CDR3 is TGCGCCAGCAGCCTGCGGGGGAGACAGGGGCTCTACGAGCAGTACTTC.

This clone was observed a handful of times. V and J are TRBV27 and TRBJ2-2, with TRBD2 matching 7 bases. Unmatched junction bases numbered 4, after V lost 6 bases and J lost 9 bases. The CDR3 sequence is 12 residues long. Germline-derived CDR1 and CDR2 are MNHEY and SMNVEV (reference sequence). CDR3 loop: CASSPGGRELFF. In DNA, the CDR3 is TGTGCCAGCAGCCCGGGAGGCCGGGAGCTGTTTTTT.

The gene calls are TRBV30 and TRBJ1-1; TRBD1 might be the D (5 bases). The CDR3 length is 11 residues. Germline loops: CDR1 GTSNPN, CDR2 SVGIG (reference sequence). The CDR3 nucleotides read TGTGCAGGGAGCTCGGGGGCTGAAGCTTTCTTT. Residues: CAGSSGAEAFF.

There are a few counts of this clone. The gene calls are TRBV29-1 and TRBJ2-1, with a possible D match to TRBD2 (7 bases). From germline, CDR1 is SQVTM and CDR2 ANQGSEA. V was shortened by 6 bases and J by 9 bases, with 18 bases between the two germline ends. The CDR3 extends over 13 amino acids. CDR3 DNA: TGCAGCGTGGGGGCGGGAGAAGACGGTGAGCAGTTCTTC. Protein sequence: CSVGAGEDGEQFF.

CDR3 nucleotides: TGTGCCAGCAGCCAAGAGGCTAGCGGGAGGTACGAGCAGTACTTC. It encodes CASSQEASGRYEQYF. The J gene is TRBJ2-7, the V gene TRBV14; 11 positions agree with TRBD2. The germline V gene has CDR1 SGHDN and CDR2 FVKESK. The CDR3 covers 15 residues. The V segment lost 0 bases and the J segment 4 bases; nucleotides outside the gene matches: 2.

CDR3 amino acids: CASSVGTGAWPQHF. The DNA of the CDR3 is TGTGCCAGCAGCGTAGGGACAGGGGCATGGCCCCAGCATTTT. The chain uses TRBV9 and TRBJ1-5, with 9 bases aligning to TRBD1. The CDR3 sequence is 14 residues long. Germline values: CDR1 SGDLS, CDR2 YYNGEE. Trimming removed 0 bases from V and 9 bases from J; junction bases left unmatched: 4.